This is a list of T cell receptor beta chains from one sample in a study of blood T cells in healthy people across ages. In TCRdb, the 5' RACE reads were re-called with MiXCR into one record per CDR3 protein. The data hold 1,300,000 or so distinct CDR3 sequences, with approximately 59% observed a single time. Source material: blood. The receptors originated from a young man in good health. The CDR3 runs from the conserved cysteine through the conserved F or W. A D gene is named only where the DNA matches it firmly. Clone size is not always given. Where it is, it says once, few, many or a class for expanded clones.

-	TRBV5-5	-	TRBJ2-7	CASSLGAGNTYEQYF	TGTGCCAGCAGCCTAGGGGCGGGGAACACCTACGAGCAGTACTTC
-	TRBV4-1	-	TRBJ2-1	CASSHQDGGNEQFF	TGCGCCAGCAGCCACCAGGACGGCGGCAATGAGCAGTTCTTC
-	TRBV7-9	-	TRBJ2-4	CASSALSSNIQYF	TGTGCCAGCAGCGCCTTGAGTTCGAACATTCAGTACTTC
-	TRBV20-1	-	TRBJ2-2	CSASQTDNTGELFF	TGCAGTGCTAGCCAGACGGATAACACCGGGGAGCTGTTTTTT
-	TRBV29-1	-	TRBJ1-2	CSVGAGPRSDTF	TGCAGCGTTGGGGCGGGGCCCCGCAGTGACACCTTC
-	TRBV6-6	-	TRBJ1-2	CASGSDSYGYTF	TGTGCCAGCGGCTCCGATAGCTATGGCTACACCTTC
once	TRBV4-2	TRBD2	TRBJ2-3	CASSQASGGASDTQYF	TGTGCCAGCAGCCAAGCTAGCGGGGGGGCGTCAGATACGCAGTATTTT
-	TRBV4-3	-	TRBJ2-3	CASSQVRPPTDTQYF	TGCGCCAGCAGCCAAGTCAGGCCACCCACAGATACGCAGTATTTT
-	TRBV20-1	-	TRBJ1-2	CSARGTAGDGYTF	TGCAGTGCTAGAGGGACAGCCGGGGATGGCTACACCTTC
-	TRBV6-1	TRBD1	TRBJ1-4	CASKPPGGGEKLFF	TGTGCCAGCAAACCTCCAGGGGGTGGTGAAAAACTGTTTTTT
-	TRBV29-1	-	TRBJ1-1	CSVEDASLNTEAFF	TGCAGCGTTGAAGATGCCAGCTTGAACACTGAAGCTTTCTTT
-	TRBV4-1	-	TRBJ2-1	CASSRNLAASSYNEQFF	TGCGCCAGCAGCCGAAATTTAGCGGCGAGCTCCTACAATGAGCAGTTCTTC
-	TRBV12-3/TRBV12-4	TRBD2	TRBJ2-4	CASSISGSRDIQYF	TGTGCCAGCAGTATTAGCGGGAGTCGGGACATTCAGTACTTC
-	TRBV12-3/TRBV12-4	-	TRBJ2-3	CASSDTGLSTDTQYF	TGTGCCAGCAGCGATACAGGACTCAGCACAGATACGCAGTATTTT
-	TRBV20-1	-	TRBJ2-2	CSARRGEYTGELFF	TGCAGTGCTAGAAGGGGGGAGTACACCGGGGAGCTGTTTTTT
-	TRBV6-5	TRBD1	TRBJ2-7	CASSYAGTGNHEQYF	TGTGCCAGCAGTTATGCCGGGACAGGGAACCACGAGCAGTACTTC
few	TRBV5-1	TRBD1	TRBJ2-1	CASSPGQGFYNEQFF	TGCGCCAGCAGCCCCGGACAGGGCTTCTACAATGAGCAGTTCTTC
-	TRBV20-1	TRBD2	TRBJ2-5	CSARDPVKRGAETQYF	TGCAGTGCTAGGGATCCCGTTAAGCGGGGGGCAGAGACCCAGTACTTC
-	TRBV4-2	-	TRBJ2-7	CASSQDKAKGGYEQYF	TGTGCCAGCAGCCAAGATAAAGCGAAAGGGGGCTACGAGCAGTACTTC
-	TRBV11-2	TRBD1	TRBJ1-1	CASTMGQGFYTEAFF	TGTGCCAGCACTATGGGACAGGGGTTTTACACTGAAGCTTTCTTT
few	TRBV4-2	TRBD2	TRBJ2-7	CASSQVRGGYEQYF	TGTGCCAGCAGCCAAGTTCGGGGGGGTTACGAGCAGTACTTC
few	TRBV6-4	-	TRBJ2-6	CASSDSVTGANVLTF	TGTGCCAGCAGTGACTCAGTTACTGGGGCCAACGTCCTGACTTTC
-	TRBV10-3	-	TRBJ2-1	CAISEPSYNEQFF	TGTGCCATCAGTGAGCCCTCCTACAATGAGCAGTTCTTC
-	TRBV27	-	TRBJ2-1	CASSFANGEQFF	TGTGCCAGCAGTTTCGCCAATGGTGAGCAGTTCTTC
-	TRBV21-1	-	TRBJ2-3	CASGGIGADTQYF	TGTGCCAGCGGAGGGATAGGAGCAGATACGCAGTATTTT
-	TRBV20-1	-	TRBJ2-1	CSAQGGSGEILEQFF	TGCAGTGCCCAGGGGGGCAGCGGTGAAATCCTTGAGCAGTTCTTC
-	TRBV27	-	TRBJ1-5	CASGVAYPGQPHQPQHF	TGTGCCAGCGGAGTTGCCTATCCGGGGCAACCTCATCAGCCCCAGCATTTT